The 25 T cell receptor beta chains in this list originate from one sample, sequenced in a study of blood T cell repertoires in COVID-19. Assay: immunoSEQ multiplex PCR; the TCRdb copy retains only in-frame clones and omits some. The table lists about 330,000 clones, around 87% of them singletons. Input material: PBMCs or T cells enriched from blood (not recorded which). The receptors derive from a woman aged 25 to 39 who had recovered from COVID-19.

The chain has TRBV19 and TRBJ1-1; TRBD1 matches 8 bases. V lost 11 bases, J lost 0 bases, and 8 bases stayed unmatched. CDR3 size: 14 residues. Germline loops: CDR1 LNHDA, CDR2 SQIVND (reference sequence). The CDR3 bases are TGTGCCTCAGGGGGCAGGCCTTTGAACACTGAAGCTTTCTTT. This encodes CASGGRPLNTEAFF. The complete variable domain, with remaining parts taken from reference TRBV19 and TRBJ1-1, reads DGGITQSPKYLFRKEGQNVTLSCEQNLNHDAMYWYRQDPGQGLRLIYYSQIVNDFQKGDIAEGYSVSREKKESFPLTVTSAQKNPTAFYLCASGGRPLNTEAFFGQGTRLTVV.

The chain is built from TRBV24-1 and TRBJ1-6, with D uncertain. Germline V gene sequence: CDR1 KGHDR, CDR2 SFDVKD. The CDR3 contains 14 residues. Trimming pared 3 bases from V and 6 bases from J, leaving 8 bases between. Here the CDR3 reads CATSDRRVNSPLHF. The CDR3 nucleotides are TGTGCCACCAGTGATCGACGGGTTAATTCACCCCTCCACTTT.

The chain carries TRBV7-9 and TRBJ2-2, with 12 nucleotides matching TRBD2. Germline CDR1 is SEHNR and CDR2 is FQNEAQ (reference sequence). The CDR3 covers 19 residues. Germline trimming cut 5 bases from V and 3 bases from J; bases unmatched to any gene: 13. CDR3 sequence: CASSTRLAGVMGDTGELFF. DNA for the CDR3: TGTGCCAGCAGCACCCGACTAGCGGGGGTAATGGGGGACACCGGGGAGCTGTTTTTT.

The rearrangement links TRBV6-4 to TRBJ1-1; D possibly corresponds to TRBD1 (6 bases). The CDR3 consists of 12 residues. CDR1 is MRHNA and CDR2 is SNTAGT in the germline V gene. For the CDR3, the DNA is TGTGCTAGAAACGAGGGGGGGAGAAAAGCTTTCTTT. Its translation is CARNEGGRKAFF.

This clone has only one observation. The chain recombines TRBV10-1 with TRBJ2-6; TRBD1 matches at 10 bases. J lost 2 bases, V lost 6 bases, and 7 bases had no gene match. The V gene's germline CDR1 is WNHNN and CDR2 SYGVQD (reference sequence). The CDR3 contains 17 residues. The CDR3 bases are TGCGCCAGCAGCTCGGGACAGGGGTTAGCTGGGGCCAACGTCCTGACTTTC. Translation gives CASSSGQGLAGANVLTF.

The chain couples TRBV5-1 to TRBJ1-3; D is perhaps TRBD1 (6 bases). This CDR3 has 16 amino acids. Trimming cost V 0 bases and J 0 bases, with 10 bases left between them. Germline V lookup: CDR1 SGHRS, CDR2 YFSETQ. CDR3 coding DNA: TGCGCCAGCAGCTTGGTTGGACAGCACTCTGGAAACACCATATATTTT. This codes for CASSLVGQHSGNTIYF.

The CDR3, as DNA: TGTGCCAGCAGCTCACAGGGATTAAATTCACCCCTCCACTTT. Translating gives CASSSQGLNSPLHF. The chain has TRBV7-2 and TRBJ1-6, with D maybe TRBD1 (6 bases). Germline V lookup: CDR1 SGHTA, CDR2 FQGNSA. This CDR3 region has 14 residues. Trimming pared 4 bases from V and 7 bases from J, leaving 11 bases between.

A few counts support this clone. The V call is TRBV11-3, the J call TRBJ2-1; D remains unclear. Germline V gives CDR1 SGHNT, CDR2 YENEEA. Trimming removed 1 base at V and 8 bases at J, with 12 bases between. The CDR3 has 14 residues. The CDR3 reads CASSLGPANDEQFF. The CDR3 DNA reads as TGTGCCAGCAGCTTAGGCCCTGCTAACGATGAGCAGTTCTTC.

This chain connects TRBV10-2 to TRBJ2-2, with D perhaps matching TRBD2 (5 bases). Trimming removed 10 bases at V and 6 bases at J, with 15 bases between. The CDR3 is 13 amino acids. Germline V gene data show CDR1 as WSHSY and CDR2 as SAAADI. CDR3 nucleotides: TGCGCCACCCATAAAACTAGTCCCGGGGAGCTGTTTTTT. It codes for CATHKTSPGELFF.

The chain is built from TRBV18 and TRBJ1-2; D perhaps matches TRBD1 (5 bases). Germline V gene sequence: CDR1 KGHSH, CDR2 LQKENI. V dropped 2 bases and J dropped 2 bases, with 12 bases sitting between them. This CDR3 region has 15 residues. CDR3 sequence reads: CASSPESAGNYGYTF. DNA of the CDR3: TGTGCCAGCTCACCAGAGTCGGCAGGGAACTATGGCTACACCTTC.

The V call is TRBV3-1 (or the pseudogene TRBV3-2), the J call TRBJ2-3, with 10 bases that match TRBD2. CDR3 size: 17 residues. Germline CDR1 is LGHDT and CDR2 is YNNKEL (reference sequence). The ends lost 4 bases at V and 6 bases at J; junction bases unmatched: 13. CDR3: CASSPPGSGGPLDTQYF. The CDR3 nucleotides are TGTGCCAGCAGCCCCCCGGGTAGCGGGGGGCCCTTGGATACGCAGTATTTT.

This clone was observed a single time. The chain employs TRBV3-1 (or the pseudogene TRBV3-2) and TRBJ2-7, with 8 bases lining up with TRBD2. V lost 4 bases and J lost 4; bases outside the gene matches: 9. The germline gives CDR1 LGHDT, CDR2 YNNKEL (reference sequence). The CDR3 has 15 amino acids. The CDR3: CASSPLGAGEYEQYF. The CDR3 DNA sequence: TGTGCCAGCAGCCCCCTCGGAGCGGGGGAATACGAGCAGTACTTC.

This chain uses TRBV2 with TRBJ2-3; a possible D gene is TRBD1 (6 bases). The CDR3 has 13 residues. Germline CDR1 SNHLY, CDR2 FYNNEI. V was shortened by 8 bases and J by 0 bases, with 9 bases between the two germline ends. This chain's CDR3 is CASRTASTDTQYF. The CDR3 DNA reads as TGTGCCAGCCGGACAGCTAGCACAGATACGCAGTATTTT.

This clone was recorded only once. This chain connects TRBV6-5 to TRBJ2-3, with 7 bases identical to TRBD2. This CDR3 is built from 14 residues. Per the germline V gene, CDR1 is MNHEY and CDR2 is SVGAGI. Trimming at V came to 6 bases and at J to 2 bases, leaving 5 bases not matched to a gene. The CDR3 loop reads CASRPSGITDTQYF. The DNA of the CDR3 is TGTGCCAGCAGGCCTAGCGGAATCACAGATACGCAGTATTTT.

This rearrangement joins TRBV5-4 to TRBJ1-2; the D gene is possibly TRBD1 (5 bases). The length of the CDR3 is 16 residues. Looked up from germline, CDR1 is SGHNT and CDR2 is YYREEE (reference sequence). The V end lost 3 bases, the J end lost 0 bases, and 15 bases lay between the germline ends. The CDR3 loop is CASSSPGGETNYGYTF. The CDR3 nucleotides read TGTGCCAGCAGCTCGCCGGGGGGGGAAACTAACTATGGCTACACCTTC. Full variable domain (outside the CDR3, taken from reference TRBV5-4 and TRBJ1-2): ETGVTQSPTHLIKTRGQQVTLRCSSQSGHNTVSWYQQALGQGPQFIFQYYREEENGRGNFPPRFSGLQFPNYSSELNVNALELDDSALYLCASSSPGGETNYGYTFGSGTRLTVV.

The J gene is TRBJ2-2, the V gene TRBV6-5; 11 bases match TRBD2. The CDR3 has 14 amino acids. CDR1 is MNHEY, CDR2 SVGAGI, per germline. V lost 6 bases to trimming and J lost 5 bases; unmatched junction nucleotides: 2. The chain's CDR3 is CASRLAGETGELFF. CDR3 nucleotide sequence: TGTGCCAGCAGACTAGCGGGGGAGACCGGGGAGCTGTTTTTT.

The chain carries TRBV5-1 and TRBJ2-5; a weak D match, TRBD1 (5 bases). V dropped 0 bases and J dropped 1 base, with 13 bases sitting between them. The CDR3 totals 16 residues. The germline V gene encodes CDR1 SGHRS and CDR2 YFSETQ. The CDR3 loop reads CASSLDGRVLQETQYF. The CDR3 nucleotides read TGCGCCAGCAGCTTGGACGGCAGGGTCCTCCAAGAGACCCAGTACTTC.

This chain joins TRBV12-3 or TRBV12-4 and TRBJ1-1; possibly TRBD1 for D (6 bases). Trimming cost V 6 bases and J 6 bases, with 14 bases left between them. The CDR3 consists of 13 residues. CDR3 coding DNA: TGTGCCAGCAGACGATCCGCAGGGGCTGAAGCTTTCTTT. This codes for CASRRSAGAEAFF.

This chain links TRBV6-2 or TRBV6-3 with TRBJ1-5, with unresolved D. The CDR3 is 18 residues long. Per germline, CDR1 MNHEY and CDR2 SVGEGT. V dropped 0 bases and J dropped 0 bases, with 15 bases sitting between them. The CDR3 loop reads CASSYSSRKPYSNQPQHF. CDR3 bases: TGTGCCAGCAGTTACTCGAGTCGCAAACCCTATAGCAATCAGCCCCAGCATTTT.

This chain's CDR3 is CASSRTRAGELFF. In DNA, the CDR3 is TGTGCCAGCAGCCGAACGCGGGCCGGGGAGCTGTTTTTT. The chain recombines TRBV14 with TRBJ2-2, with D possibly being TRBD2 (5 bases). V dropped 4 bases and J dropped 6 bases, with 9 bases sitting between them. The CDR3 spans 13 residues. Germline loops: CDR1 SGHDN, CDR2 FVKESK.

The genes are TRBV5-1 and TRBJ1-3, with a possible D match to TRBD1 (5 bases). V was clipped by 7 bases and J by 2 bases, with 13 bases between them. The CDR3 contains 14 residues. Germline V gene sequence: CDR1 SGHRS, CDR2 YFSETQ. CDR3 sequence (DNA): TGCGCCAGCGCTCAGGGAATAGCTGGAAACACCATATATTTT. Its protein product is CASAQGIAGNTIYF.

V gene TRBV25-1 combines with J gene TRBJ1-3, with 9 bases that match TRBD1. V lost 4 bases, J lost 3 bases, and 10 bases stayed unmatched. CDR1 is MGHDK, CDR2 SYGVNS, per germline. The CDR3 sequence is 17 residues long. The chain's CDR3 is CASSALATGGIGNTIYF. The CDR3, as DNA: TGTGCCAGCAGTGCGTTGGCTACAGGGGGCATTGGAAACACCATATATTTT.

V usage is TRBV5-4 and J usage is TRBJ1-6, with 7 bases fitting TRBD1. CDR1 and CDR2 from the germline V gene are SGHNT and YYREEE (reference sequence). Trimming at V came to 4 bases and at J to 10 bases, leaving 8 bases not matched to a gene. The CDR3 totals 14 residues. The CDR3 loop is CASSPGTAGSPLHF. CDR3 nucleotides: TGTGCCAGCAGCCCCGGGACAGCTGGCTCACCCCTCCACTTT.

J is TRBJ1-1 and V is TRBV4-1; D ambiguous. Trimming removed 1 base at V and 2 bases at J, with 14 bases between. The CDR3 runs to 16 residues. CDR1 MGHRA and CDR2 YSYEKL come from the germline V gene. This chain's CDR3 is CASSQGPRGVNTEAFF. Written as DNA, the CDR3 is TGCGCCAGCAGCCAAGGCCCCCGGGGAGTAAACACTGAAGCTTTCTTT.

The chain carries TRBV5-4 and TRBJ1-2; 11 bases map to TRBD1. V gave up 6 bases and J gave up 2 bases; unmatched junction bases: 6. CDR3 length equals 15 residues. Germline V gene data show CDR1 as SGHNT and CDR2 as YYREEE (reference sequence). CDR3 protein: CASTRRDRGNYGYTF. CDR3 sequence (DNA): TGTGCCAGCACCCGGCGGGACAGGGGGAACTATGGCTACACCTTC.